This T cell receptor beta chain was retrieved from a study of STAT3 mutations in large granular lymphocyte leukemia. As for this clone: Its specificity is not known.

Study-wide results and limits: Samples missed the first appearance of the clone. All newly emerging clones after therapy were STAT3 wild type. At least one immunodominant TCR beta clonotype appeared in every T-cell large granular lymphocyte leukemia patient.

Here immunoSEQ multiplex PCR was the method, and the copy in TCRdb shows in-frame clones only, minus some. Of over 30,000 clones in the sample, roughly 90% were seen once. Trimming cost V 3 bases and J 5 bases, with 13 bases left between them. CDR3 length: 14 residues. CDR1 is KGHSH and CDR2 is LQKENI in the germline V gene. Sequenced sample: PBMCs. The sequence was obtained from a human donor with T large granular lymphocyte leukemia. Some clones in this sample may be carry-over from other donors' samples. V usage is TRBV18 and J usage is TRBJ1-1; D is perhaps TRBD1 (5 bases). The CDR3 region is CASSPGGGVTEAFF. The CDR3 nucleotides are TGTGCCAGCTCACCCGGGGGAGGCGTTACTGAAGCTTTCTTT.